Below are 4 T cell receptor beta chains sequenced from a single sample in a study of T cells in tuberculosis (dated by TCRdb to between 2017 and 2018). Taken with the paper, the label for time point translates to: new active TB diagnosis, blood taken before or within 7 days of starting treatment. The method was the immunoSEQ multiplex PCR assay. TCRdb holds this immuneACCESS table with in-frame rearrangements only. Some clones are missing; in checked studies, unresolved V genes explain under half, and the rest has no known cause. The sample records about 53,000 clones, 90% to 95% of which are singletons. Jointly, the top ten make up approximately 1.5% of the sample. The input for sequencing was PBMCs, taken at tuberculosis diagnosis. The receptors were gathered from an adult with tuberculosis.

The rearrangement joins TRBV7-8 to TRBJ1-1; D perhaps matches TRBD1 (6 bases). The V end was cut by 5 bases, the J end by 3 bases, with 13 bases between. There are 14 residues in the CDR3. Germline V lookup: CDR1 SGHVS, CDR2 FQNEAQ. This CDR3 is CASSPQTGDTEAFF. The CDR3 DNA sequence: TGTGCCAGCAGCCCCCAGACAGGAGACACTGAAGCTTTCTTT.

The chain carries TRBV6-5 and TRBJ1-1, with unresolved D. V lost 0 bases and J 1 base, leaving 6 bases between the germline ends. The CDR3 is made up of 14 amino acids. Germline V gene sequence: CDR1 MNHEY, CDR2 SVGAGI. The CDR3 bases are TGTGCCAGCAGTTACTCGAGGGCGAACACTGAAGCTTTCTTT. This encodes CASSYSRANTEAFF.

CDR3 amino acids: CASSLGASGSIYEQYF. CDR3 nucleotides: TGTGCCAGCAGCCTGGGCGCTAGCGGGAGTATCTACGAGCAGTACTTC. The chain joins TRBV5-4 to TRBJ2-7; TRBD2 matches at 10 bases. The trim removed 4 bases at V and 3 bases at J, leaving 10 bases unmatched. The CDR3 consists of 16 residues. Germline loops: CDR1 SGHNT, CDR2 YYREEE (reference sequence). Supplemented by reference TRBV5-4 and TRBJ2-7, the full variable domain reads ETGVTQSPTHLIKTRGQQVTLRCSSQSGHNTVSWYQQALGQGPQFIFQYYREEENGRGNFPPRFSGLQFPNYSSELNVNALELDDSALYLCASSLGASGSIYEQYFGPGTRLTVT.

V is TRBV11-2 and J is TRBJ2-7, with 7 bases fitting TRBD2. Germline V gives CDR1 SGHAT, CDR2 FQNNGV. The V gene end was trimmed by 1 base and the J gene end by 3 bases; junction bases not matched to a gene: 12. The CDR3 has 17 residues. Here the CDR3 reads CASSLGSWGGRGYEQYF. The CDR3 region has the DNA TGTGCCAGCAGCTTAGGTTCATGGGGCGGGAGAGGCTACGAGCAGTACTTC.